These 21 T cell receptor beta chains share one sample of origin, sequenced in a study of T cell responses to AZD1222 COVID-19 vaccine. TCRdb's table, derived via immunoSEQ multiplex PCR, lists solely in-frame clones and lacks some. The sample consists of some 150,000 clones, 90% of them appearing once. Here the sequenced sample was peripheral blood, taken on day 0 of AZD1222 vaccination. The receptor source for this set is an adult in good health.

The rearrangement links TRBV28 to TRBJ1-1, with TRBD1 identical over 9 bases. This CDR3 has 14 residues. The V gene's germline CDR1 is MDHEN and CDR2 SYDVKM. V dropped 2 bases and J dropped 4; count of bases not matched to a gene: 2. Here the CDR3 reads CASSLETGGTEAFF. The CDR3 DNA reads TGTGCCAGCAGTTTAGAGACAGGGGGCACTGAAGCTTTCTTT. The variable domain in full, completed from reference TRBV28 and TRBJ1-1, reads DVKVTQSSRYLVKRTGEKVFLECVQDMDHENMFWYRQDPGLGLRLIYFSYDVKMKEKGDIPEGYSVSREKKERFSLILESASTNQTSMYLCASSLETGGTEAFFGQGTRLTVV.

The chain combines TRBV28 with TRBJ2-3; possible D gene TRBD2, 6 bases. CDR1 MDHEN and CDR2 SYDVKM come from the germline V gene. V was shortened by 6 bases and J by 0 bases, with 16 bases between the two germline ends. This CDR3 is 16 amino acids long. The CDR3: CASRPYSGFSTDTQYF. DNA of the CDR3: TGTGCCAGCAGACCCTATAGCGGTTTTAGCACAGATACGCAGTATTTT.

The chain recombines TRBV5-1 with TRBJ1-4; 7 nucleotides agree with TRBD1. V lost 0 bases and J lost 7; bases outside the gene matches: 12. The germline V gene encodes CDR1 SGHRS and CDR2 YFSETQ. The CDR3 spans 17 residues. CDR3 nucleotides: TGCGCCAGCAGCTTGGCTACGATGACAGGGCCCAGTGAAAAACTGTTTTTT. Amino acid sequence: CASSLATMTGPSEKLFF.

The rearrangement links TRBV14 to TRBJ2-7; the D is unclear. V was cut by 0 bases and J by 2 bases, with 14 bases left in between. There are 16 residues in the CDR3. The germline gives CDR1 SGHDN, CDR2 FVKESK. DNA of the CDR3: TGTGCCAGCAGCCAAGATCTGGGCAGTCCTCCCTACGAGCAGTACTTC. As protein: CASSQDLGSPPYEQYF.

V usage is TRBV4-2 and J usage is TRBJ2-7; 13 bases line up with TRBD2. The CDR3 has 16 residues. The junction had 5 bases not matched to a gene; V was cut back by 4 bases and J by 2 bases. Germline V lookup: CDR1 LGHNA, CDR2 YNFKEQ. The chain's CDR3 is CASSLTSGRPTYEQYF. The CDR3 nucleotides read TGTGCCAGCAGCCTGACTAGCGGGAGGCCTACCTACGAGCAGTACTTC.

The chain carries TRBV27 and TRBJ2-7, with D perhaps matching TRBD1 (5 bases). This CDR3 spans 13 amino acids. The germline V gene encodes CDR1 MNHEY and CDR2 SMNVEV (reference sequence). The V gene lost 5 bases and the J gene lost 3 bases, with 11 bases spanning the gap. The CDR3 coding sequence is TGTGCCAGCAGTATCGTCAGGGACTACGAGCAGTACTTC. Protein: CASSIVRDYEQYF.

This clone was detected once. J is TRBJ2-6 and V is TRBV13, with TRBD1 as a possible D gene (5 bases). Looked up from germline, CDR1 is PRHDT and CDR2 is FYEKMQ (reference sequence). Trimming shortened V by 3 bases and J by 5 bases, and 8 bases separated the two germline ends. The CDR3 covers 14 residues. CDR3 in DNA: TGTGCCAGCAGCTTGGGGCATCGGGCCAACGTCCTGACTTTC. It specifies CASSLGHRANVLTF. Based on the CDR3 plus reference TRBV13 and TRBJ2-6, the full variable domain is AAGVIQSPRHLIKEKRETATLKCYPIPRHDTVYWYQQGPGQDPQFLISFYEKMQSDKGSIPDRFSAQQFSDYHSELNMSSLELGDSALYFCASSLGHRANVLTFGAGSRLTVL.

This chain joins TRBV28 and TRBJ2-7; D perhaps matches TRBD2 (5 bases). The CDR3 sequence is 12 residues long. CDR1 MDHEN and CDR2 SYDVKM come from the germline V gene. V was clipped by 10 bases and J by 1 base, with 11 bases between them. CDR3 amino acids: CATAGGSYEQYF. CDR3 sequence (DNA): TGTGCCACCGCGGGCGGATCCTACGAGCAGTACTTC. The entire variable domain, with the rest obtained from reference TRBV28 and TRBJ2-7, is as follows: DVKVTQSSRYLVKRTGEKVFLECVQDMDHENMFWYRQDPGLGLRLIYFSYDVKMKEKGDIPEGYSVSREKKERFSLILESASTNQTSMYLCATAGGSYEQYFGPGTRLTVT.

The chain links TRBV6-5 to TRBJ2-7; 8 positions agree with TRBD1. The CDR3 covers 15 residues. The V and J ends lost 4 bases and 3 bases, in that order; junction bases with no gene match: 8. The germline gives CDR1 MNHEY, CDR2 SVGAGI. The CDR3 spells CASSSTDRVHYEQYF. CDR3 sequence (DNA): TGTGCCAGCAGTTCCACGGACAGGGTTCACTACGAGCAGTACTTC.

The chain combines TRBV7-2 with TRBJ2-5; tentative D call: TRBD2 (5 bases). Trimming stripped 2 bases from V and 7 bases from J, with 17 bases between. The CDR3 contains 15 residues. Germline V CDR1 and CDR2: SGHTA, FQGNSA. The CDR3 coding sequence is TGTGCCAGCAGCTTATTTGAGCGCGAGGGTGGGACCCAGTACTTC. As protein: CASSLFEREGGTQYF.

The chain is built from TRBV6-2 or TRBV6-3 and TRBJ2-1; 7 bases are shared with TRBD1. Trimming at V came to 5 bases and at J to 8 bases, leaving 9 bases not matched to a gene. The CDR3 covers 14 residues. Germline V gene data show CDR1 as MNHEY and CDR2 as SVGEGT. CDR3 amino acids: CASSVTGEFYEQFF. CDR3 bases: TGTGCCAGCAGTGTCACAGGGGAATTCTATGAGCAGTTCTTC.

CDR3 protein: CASSHPGQFAYEQYF. The CDR3 DNA reads as TGCGCCAGCAGCCACCCGGGACAGTTTGCCTACGAGCAGTACTTC. The rearrangement links TRBV5-1 to TRBJ2-7; 7 nucleotides match TRBD1. Germline CDR1 SGHRS, CDR2 YFSETQ. The CDR3 consists of 15 residues. J gave up 2 bases and V 4 bases, and 9 bases lay outside the gene matches.

The rearrangement joins TRBV12-2 to TRBJ2-7; the listed D gene, TRBD2, was not tested against the DNA. TRBV12-2 is reported as a pseudogene. The CDR3 totals 14 residues. CDR3 loop: CASRLDGSSYEQYF. In DNA, the CDR3 is TGTGCAAGTCGCTTAGACGGTAGCTCCTACGAGCAGTACTTC.

The rearrangement uses TRBV2 and TRBJ1-5; TRBD1 is a possible D gene (6 bases). Germline values: CDR1 SNHLY, CDR2 FYNNEI. Trimming stripped 5 bases from V and 2 bases from J, with 10 bases between. The CDR3 is made up of 14 amino acids. The chain's CDR3 is CASSTGFGNQPQHF. Written as DNA, the CDR3 is TGTGCCAGCAGTACAGGGTTTGGCAATCAGCCCCAGCATTTT.

The chain recombines TRBV5-1 with TRBJ2-7; 7 nucleotides align to TRBD1. The V gene end was trimmed by 3 bases and the J gene end by 3 bases; junction bases not matched to a gene: 3. Germline loops: CDR1 SGHRS, CDR2 YFSETQ. The CDR3 runs to 13 residues. CDR3 protein: CASSSTGFYEQYF. CDR3 bases: TGCGCCAGCAGCTCGACAGGGTTCTACGAGCAGTACTTC.

This rearrangement joins TRBV29-1 to TRBJ2-1, with 7 bases matching TRBD2. Germline trimming cut 6 bases from V and 4 bases from J; bases unmatched to any gene: 9. The length of the CDR3 is 14 residues. The germline gives CDR1 SQVTM, CDR2 ANQGSEA. CDR3 bases: TGCAGCGTCCTGTCCGGGGAGGGTTACAATGAGCAGTTCTTC. This sequence encodes CSVLSGEGYNEQFF.

The chain is built from TRBV14 and TRBJ2-1, with D possibly being TRBD1 or TRBD2 (5 bases each). The germline gives CDR1 SGHDN, CDR2 FVKESK. Trimming removed 0 bases from V and 2 bases from J, with 8 bases in between. This CDR3 comprises 15 residues. The CDR3 spells CASSQERGAYNEQFF. The DNA of the CDR3 is TGTGCCAGCAGCCAAGAGAGAGGGGCCTACAATGAGCAGTTCTTC.

The J gene is TRBJ1-5, the V gene TRBV24-1; no reliable D call. V dropped 0 bases and J dropped 7 bases, with 3 bases sitting between them. The CDR3 length is 12 residues. Germline V lookup: CDR1 KGHDR, CDR2 SFDVKD. The CDR3 loop reads CATSDLGQPQHF. The CDR3 DNA sequence: TGTGCCACCAGTGATTTGGGGCAGCCCCAGCATTTT.

The chain links TRBV12-3 or TRBV12-4 to TRBJ2-5, with D unresolved. Trimming left V 1 base short and J 5 bases short, with 8 bases between. The CDR3 consists of 13 residues. The CDR3 sequence: CASSLGLWETQYF. Written as DNA, the CDR3 is TGTGCCAGCAGTTTAGGGCTTTGGGAGACCCAGTACTTC.

The V and J genes are TRBV18 and TRBJ1-5, with 8 bases matching TRBD1. V trimming: 8 bases; J trimming: 4 bases; junction bases outside the gene matches: 7. Germline V CDR1 and CDR2: KGHSH, LQKENI. The length of the CDR3 is 14 residues. CDR3 nucleotide sequence: TGTGCCAGCACGCAGGGGGCCGGGAATCAGCCCCAGCATTTT. It codes for CASTQGAGNQPQHF.

The chain carries TRBV28 and TRBJ2-4; D is perhaps TRBD1 or TRBD2 (5 bases each). V was clipped by 9 bases and J by 2 bases, with 17 bases between them. Germline V gene sequence: CDR1 MDHEN, CDR2 SYDVKM. This CDR3 has 15 residues. The CDR3 coding sequence is TGTGCCAGTTCATCTCGAGGGGTGACCAAAAACATTCAGTACTTC. This gives the protein CASSSRGVTKNIQYF.